The T cell receptor (beta chain) under discussion was sequenced for a study of regulatory T cells in long-lasting Graves disease. This sample's time point: newly diagnosed GD, antithyroid drugs for less than 3 months. The TCR library was made from RNA extracted from PBMCs. Graves' disease diagnosis used American Thyroid Association guidelines. Overall study findings and caveats: TRBV28, TRBJ1-2 and TRBJ2-5 were favored in persistent disease.

Remarks on this clonotype: The target antigen is unknown.

With iRepertoire HTBI primers and Arm-PCR of CDR3 regions, TCR beta libraries were built. MiXCR, applied by TCRdb to the multiplex PCR reads, yields one record per CDR3 protein. Of 400,000 to 500,000 distinct CDR3 sequences listed, 14% were seen once; the top ten hold approximately 17%. V lost 0 bases and J lost 13; bases outside the gene matches: 20. CDR3 length equals 18 residues. Germline V gene sequence: CDR1 MNHEY, CDR2 SVGAGI. This same sample was also part of a study on T cells in Graves' hyperthyroidism and ophthalmopathy. According to that study: Aged 18 to 65, the patients had hyperthyroidism that was newly diagnosed and had lasted under 2 months.

This clonotype was sampled from a woman between 50 and 59 years old with Graves disease. The starting material was peripheral blood mononuclear cells (PBMCs), obtained at new diagnosis, from a patient treated with antithyroid drugs. V usage is TRBV6-5 and J usage is TRBJ2-4, with TRBD2 matching 8 bases. In DNA, the CDR3 is TGTGCCAGCAGTTACTCGCTCGGGGGGGGGCTAGGCGACAATGAGCAGTACTTC. As protein: CASSYSLGGGLGDNEQYF.